What follows describes a single T cell receptor (beta chain). This entry belongs to a study of blood T cell repertoires in COVID-19. Study-level information: Samples of COVID-19 (acute and convalescent) were obtained from the United States, Italy and Spain.

In the authors' workflow: From reference gene primer amplification, estimates of nucleated cell counts were derived. Profiling relied on immunoSEQ multiplex PCR, and the TCRdb table lists in-frame clones only, not all of them. D and trimming come from the DNA, and the V and J calls and clone size come from that table. The table includes some 240,000 clones, 80% to 90% detected once. The clonotype originates from a man aged 45 to 65 with active or convalescent COVID-19. The specimen was peripheral blood.

The CDR3 protein is CASSPGQTYGYTF. The CDR3 nucleotides are TGTGCCAGCAGCCCTGGACAGACCTATGGCTACACCTTC. The chain is built from TRBV7-9 and TRBJ1-2; possible D gene TRBD1, 6 bases. CDR3 length equals 13 residues. The V end was cut by 5 bases, the J end by 4 bases, with 11 bases between. Germline assignment: CDR1 SEHNR and CDR2 FQNEAQ (reference sequence).